This T cell receptor (beta chain) was identified during a study of blood T cells in healthy people across ages. This clonotype was counted once. Its antigen is unidentified. Whole-study findings and limits: Naive and antigen-experienced cells were not separated, limiting conclusive comparison.

This CDR3 spans 15 amino acids. Primed by a sample-barcoded 5' primer and a J-beta primer mix, a second PCR proceeded for roughly 7 to 12 cycles. One entry per CDR3 protein results from TCRdb running MiXCR on the 5' RACE reads. The repertoire holds about 640,000 distinct CDR3 sequences, 58% seen once, with around 37% in the top ten. The TCR originated in a man aged 55 to 70 in good health. The sample taken for sequencing was blood. The chain carries TRBV5-7 and TRBJ2-5; 11 positions agree with TRBD1. The J call may be mistaken, given a closer DNA end match to TRBJ2-7. TRBV5-7 is annotated as an ORF whose role is uncertain. Here the CDR3 DNA reads TGTGCCAGCAGCCCTTTGGGGACAGGGGGAAGCGAGCAGTACTTC. This encodes CASSPLGTGGSEQYF.